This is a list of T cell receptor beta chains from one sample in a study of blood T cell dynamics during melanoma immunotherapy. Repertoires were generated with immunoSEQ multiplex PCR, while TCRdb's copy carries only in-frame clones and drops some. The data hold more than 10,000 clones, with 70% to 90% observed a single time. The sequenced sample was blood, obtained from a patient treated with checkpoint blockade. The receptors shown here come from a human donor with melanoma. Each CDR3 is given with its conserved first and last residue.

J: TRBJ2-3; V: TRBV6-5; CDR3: CASSYSGIYTDTQYF
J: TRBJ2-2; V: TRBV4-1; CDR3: CASSQWPRTGNTGELFF
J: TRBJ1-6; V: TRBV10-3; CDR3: CAIRGGSLYNSPLHF
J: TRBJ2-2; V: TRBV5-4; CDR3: CASSLTSDTGELFF
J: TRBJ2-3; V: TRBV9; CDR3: CASSASSLLDTQYF
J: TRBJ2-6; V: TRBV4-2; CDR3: CASSQGGGSGANVLTF
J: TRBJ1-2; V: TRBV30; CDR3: CAWRGDRGGRNYGYTF
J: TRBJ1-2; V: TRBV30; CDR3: CAWSTFGGIDYGYTF
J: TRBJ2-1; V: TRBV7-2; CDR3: CATSRPGPNEQFF
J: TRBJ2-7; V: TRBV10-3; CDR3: CAISGQGTSGEQYF
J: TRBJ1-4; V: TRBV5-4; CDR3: CASSPTGGRGEKLFF
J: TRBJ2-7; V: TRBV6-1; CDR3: CASSLTRTNYEQYF
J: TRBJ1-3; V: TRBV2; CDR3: CASSEQGIGGNTIYF
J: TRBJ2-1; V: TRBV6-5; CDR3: CASKRTSGQYNEQFF
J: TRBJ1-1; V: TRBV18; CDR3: CASFTGGNTEAFF
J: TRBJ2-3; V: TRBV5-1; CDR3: CASSDGWPDTQYF
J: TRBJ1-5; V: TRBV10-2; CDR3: CASSGSDSNQPQHF
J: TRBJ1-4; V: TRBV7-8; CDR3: CASSSREGLDEKLFF
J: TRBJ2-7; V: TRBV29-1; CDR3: CSVSQGAREQYF
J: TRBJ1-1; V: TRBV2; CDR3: CARSRVAGEAFF
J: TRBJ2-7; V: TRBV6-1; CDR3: CASSDISSRSGRFAYEQYF
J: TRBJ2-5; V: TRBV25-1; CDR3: CASMGLAGKETQYF
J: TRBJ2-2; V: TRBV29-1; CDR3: CSVGRDRGTGELFF
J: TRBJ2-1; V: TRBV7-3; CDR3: CASSSPKGPRLNEQFF
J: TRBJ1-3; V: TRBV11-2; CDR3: CASSPRGALGNTIYF
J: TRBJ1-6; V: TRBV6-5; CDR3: CASSLTVTDSPLHF
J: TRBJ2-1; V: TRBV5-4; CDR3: CASSAGTSAYNEQFF
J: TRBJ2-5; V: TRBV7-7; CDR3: CASSSQGAGETQYF
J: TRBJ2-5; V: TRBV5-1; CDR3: CASSSQGEETQYF
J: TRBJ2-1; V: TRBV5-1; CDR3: CASSQEPGQGNEQFF
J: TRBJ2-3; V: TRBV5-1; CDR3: CASSLGQDTDTQYF
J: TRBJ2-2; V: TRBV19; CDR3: CASSIAGQRTGELFF
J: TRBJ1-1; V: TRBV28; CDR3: CASSSPPAGDRNTEAFF
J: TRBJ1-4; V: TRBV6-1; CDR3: CASSEHSVTTNEKLFF
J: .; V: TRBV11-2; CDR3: CASTSWRSYEQYF
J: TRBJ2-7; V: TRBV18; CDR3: CASSPPLGGYEQYF
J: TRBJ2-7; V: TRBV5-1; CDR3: CASSHTGTGPRSEYF
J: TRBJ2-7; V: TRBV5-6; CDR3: CASSLEATYEQYF
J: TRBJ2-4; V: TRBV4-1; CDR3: CASSQRTESQLAKNIQYF
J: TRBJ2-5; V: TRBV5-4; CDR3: CASSFPGQELQETQYF
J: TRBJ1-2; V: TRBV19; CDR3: CASSRSEAYGYTF
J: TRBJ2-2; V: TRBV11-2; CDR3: CASSETSGGTGELFF
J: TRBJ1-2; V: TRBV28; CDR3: CAAGPNYGYTF
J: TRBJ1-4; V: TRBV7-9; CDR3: CASSLEVNEKLFF
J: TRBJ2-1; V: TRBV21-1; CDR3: CASLKPGQDQGGQQGEQFF
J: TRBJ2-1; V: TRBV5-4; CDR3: CASSLAGEYNEQFF